The rows below give T cell receptor beta chains drawn from one sample of a study of immune cell composition in non-small cell lung cancer. Generated by immunoSEQ multiplex PCR, the TCRdb table keeps only in-frame clones and is missing some. The sample carries 2,500 to 3,500 clones, around 69% recorded once. The sequencing input was lung tumor tissue. All receptors derive from a human donor with non-small cell lung cancer. CDR3s include the opening cysteine and the closing phenylalanine or tryptophan. D genes are given only for firm matches. Some rows mark clone size as missing; the rest say once, few, many or name a class of expanded clone.

V gene,J gene,D gene,clone size,CDR3 DNA,CDR3 protein
TRBV5-6,TRBJ2-3,TRBD1,.,TGTGCCAGCAGCTACAAGGGGGCAGGGGATACGCAGTATTTT,CASSYKGAGDTQYF
TRBV18,TRBJ2-7,TRBD1,.,TGTGCCAGCTCACCCGGGACAGGGTCCTACGAGCAGTACTTC,CASSPGTGSYEQYF
TRBV18,TRBJ2-3,TRBD1,.,TGTGCCAGCTCACCTCCGGGACAGGGCTCGGATACGCAGTATTTT,CASSPPGQGSDTQYF
TRBV30,TRBJ2-5,TRBD1,.,TGTGCCTGGAGTGTCCGTGGCAGGGGGAAGCAAGAGACCCAGTACTTC,CAWSVRGRGKQETQYF
TRBV4-1,TRBJ2-7,.,.,TGCGCCAGCAGCCAAGAGGGCAGGAAGTACGAGCAGTACTTC,CASSQEGRKYEQYF
TRBV6-4,TRBJ2-3,TRBD2,.,TGTGCCAGCAGTGACTCCGGGAGGGTACCAGATACGCAGTATTTT,CASSDSGRVPDTQYF
TRBV13,TRBJ2-7,TRBD1,once,TGTGCCAGCAGCGCCCGGACAGGGACCTACGAGCAGTACTTC,CASSARTGTYEQYF
TRBV15,TRBJ2-1,TRBD1,.,TGTGCCACCAGCAGACGACAGGGGGACACGGAGGAGCAGTTCTTC,CATSRRQGDTEEQFF
TRBV6-5,TRBJ1-2,.,.,TGTGCCAGCAGAGCAGGGGTCTATGGCTACACCTTC,CASRAGVYGYTF
TRBV2,TRBJ1-1,TRBD1,.,TGTGCCAGCAGGAGGACAGGGGGAACGACTGAAGCTTTCTTT,CASRRTGGTTEAFF
TRBV5-1,TRBJ2-7,TRBD1,.,TGCGCCAGCAGCGAGGGACAGGGACAGTACTTC,CASSEGQGQYF
TRBV19,TRBJ1-2,.,.,TGTGCCAGTAGTATGAGATATGGCTACACCTTC,CASSMRYGYTF
TRBV7-3,TRBJ2-2,.,.,TGTGCCAGCAGCTTATTATCCTCCACCGGGGAGCTGTTTTTT,CASSLLSSTGELFF
TRBV4-2,TRBJ2-1,TRBD1,.,TGTGCCAGCAGCCGGCCCTCGGGACAGGGGAGGGGCAATGAGCAGTTCTTC,CASSRPSGQGRGNEQFF
TRBV5-1,TRBJ2-5,.,.,TGCGCCAGCAGTGGAGATGAGACCCAGTACTTC,CASSGDETQYF
TRBV28,TRBJ1-2,.,.,TGTGCCAGCAGTTCTTTAATCGGGAGCAGTAACTATGGCTACACCTTC,CASSSLIGSSNYGYTF
TRBV2,TRBJ2-2,TRBD2,few,TGTGCCAGCAGTGGACTAGCGGCGAACACCGGGGAGCTGTTTTTT,CASSGLAANTGELFF
TRBV7-3,TRBJ2-3,.,.,TGTGCCAGCAGCTTCCTGGGCGGGGCCGTAGATACGCAGTATTTT,CASSFLGGAVDTQYF
TRBV27,TRBJ1-5,.,.,TGTGCCAGCAGGTTTGGGGGGGCCTATCAGCCCCAGCATTTT,CASRFGGAYQPQHF
TRBV19,TRBJ2-2,TRBD2,.,TGTGCCTGTAGCAACGGGAGGGCCACCGGGGAGCTGTTTTTT,CACSNGRATGELFF
TRBV7-9,TRBJ2-7,TRBD2,.,TGTGCCAGCAGCCTCAAACCGGGACTAGCGGGAGGGGCTTACGAGCAGTACTTC,CASSLKPGLAGGAYEQYF
TRBV10-3,TRBJ2-3,.,.,TGTGCCATCAGTGTCGGCAGGGGCCGAACAGATACGCAGTATTTT,CAISVGRGRTDTQYF
TRBV5-4,TRBJ1-4,.,.,TGTGCCAGCAGCGCCGAAGCAGGGCGGAATGAAAAACTGTTTTTT,CASSAEAGRNEKLFF
TRBV10-3,TRBJ2-1,.,.,TGTGCCATCAGTGAGTCCTACGAGCAGTTCTTC,CAISESYEQFF
TRBV7-2,TRBJ2-1,.,once,TGTGCCAGCAGCGGCCCCCCAGGGAGGACCTACAATGAGCAGTTCTTC,CASSGPPGRTYNEQFF
TRBV18,TRBJ1-5,TRBD1,.,TGTGCCAGCTCACCATCGGGGACAGGGGACATACATTTT,CASSPSGTGDIHF
TRBV5-5,TRBJ2-7,TRBD2,.,TGTGCCAGCAGCCCCGGGACTAGCGTCTACGAGCAGTACTTC,CASSPGTSVYEQYF
TRBV4-3,TRBJ2-1,.,.,TGCGCCAGCAGCCAAGATAGCAGGGGAACAGGCCCCTACAATGAGCAGTTCTTC,CASSQDSRGTGPYNEQFF
TRBV30,TRBJ2-4,.,.,TGTGCCTCTGAGGGACTAGCCAAAAACATTCAGTACTTC,CASEGLAKNIQYF
TRBV5-4,TRBJ2-7,TRBD2,.,TGTGCCAGCAGCCCCGGCGCTAGCGGGAGGGCCAGCACCTTCTTC,CASSPGASGRASTFF
TRBV7-9,TRBJ1-1,.,.,TGTGCCAGCAGCTTAGCGGAGGCGTCAGCTTTCTTT,CASSLAEASAFF
TRBV5-1,TRBJ1-1,.,.,TGCGCCAGCAGCTTGGATTTTATGGCCCTGAACACTGAAGCTTTCTTT,CASSLDFMALNTEAFF
TRBV28,TRBJ1-5,.,.,TGTGCCAGCAGTAGGCCCCCGGGGGGCGCCCCCATTTCTTATAGCAATCAGCCCCAGCATTTT,CASSRPPGGAPISYSNQPQHF
TRBV7-9,TRBJ2-2,.,.,TGTGCCAGCAGCCTCTCCTCCAGGGGGAACACCGGGGAGCTGTTTTTT,CASSLSSRGNTGELFF
TRBV11-3,TRBJ2-1,TRBD2,.,TGTGCCAGCAGCTTAGGGGGAAGGCTAGCGGACAATGAGCAGTTCTTC,CASSLGGRLADNEQFF
TRBV11-2,TRBJ2-7,TRBD2,.,TGTGCCAGCAGCACGACTAGCGGGAGCTCCTACGAGCAGTACTTC,CASSTTSGSSYEQYF
TRBV4-2,TRBJ1-2,.,once,TGTGCCAGCAGCCAAGATGTAGCGGCAGGGACCTATGGCTACACCTTC,CASSQDVAAGTYGYTF
TRBV7-2,TRBJ1-4,TRBD1,.,TGTGCCAGCAGCTTCACTCTACAGGGGGCAGGGGAAAAACTGTTTTTT,CASSFTLQGAGEKLFF
TRBV19,TRBJ2-7,.,.,TGTGCCAGTAGTAGGGACTGGTTGCGCAACTACGAGCAGTACTTC,CASSRDWLRNYEQYF
TRBV5-1,TRBJ1-2,TRBD1,.,TGCGCCAGCAGCTTGGAGGGACAGGGGAACGGTGGCTACACCTTC,CASSLEGQGNGGYTF
TRBV2,TRBJ1-5,.,.,TGTGCCAGCAGTGGGCAAGGGGGTGATCAGCCCCAGCATTTT,CASSGQGGDQPQHF
TRBV27,TRBJ1-4,TRBD1,.,TGTGCCAGCAGTCACCGGGACAGGTTCGAAAAACTGTTTTTT,CASSHRDRFEKLFF
TRBV29-1,TRBJ1-1,.,few,TGCAGCTCCTTAGGAGGTACTGAAGCTTTCTTT,CSSLGGTEAFF
TRBV6-6,TRBJ1-3,TRBD1,.,TGTGCCAGCAGTTCCCCGGACAGGGGTGGAAACACCATATATTTT,CASSSPDRGGNTIYF
TRBV9,TRBJ2-1,TRBD2,once,TGTGCCAGCAGCTTTTCGACTAGCTCAGATGAGCAGTTCTTC,CASSFSTSSDEQFF
TRBV5-1,TRBJ2-3,.,.,TGCGCCAGCAGAAACAGAGATACGCAGTATTTT,CASRNRDTQYF
TRBV29-1,TRBJ1-2,.,.,TGCAGCGCTGGGGCTGACTATGGCTACACCTTC,CSAGADYGYTF
TRBV5-1,TRBJ1-2,TRBD1,few,TGCGCCAGCAGCTTGACGGTAGGGGGCACGATAGGCTACACCTTC,CASSLTVGGTIGYTF
TRBV18,TRBJ2-5,.,.,TGTGCCAGCTCACCACCGGGGGGAAAAGAGACCCAGTACTTC,CASSPPGGKETQYF
TRBV5-6,TRBJ2-2,TRBD2,.,TGTGCCAGCAGCTCATATAGCGGGAGAATCGGGGAGCTGTTTTTT,CASSSYSGRIGELFF
TRBV14,TRBJ1-5,.,.,TGTGCCAGCAGCCCTGGCCCCCTAGGAGAAACTCAGCCCCAGCATTTT,CASSPGPLGETQPQHF